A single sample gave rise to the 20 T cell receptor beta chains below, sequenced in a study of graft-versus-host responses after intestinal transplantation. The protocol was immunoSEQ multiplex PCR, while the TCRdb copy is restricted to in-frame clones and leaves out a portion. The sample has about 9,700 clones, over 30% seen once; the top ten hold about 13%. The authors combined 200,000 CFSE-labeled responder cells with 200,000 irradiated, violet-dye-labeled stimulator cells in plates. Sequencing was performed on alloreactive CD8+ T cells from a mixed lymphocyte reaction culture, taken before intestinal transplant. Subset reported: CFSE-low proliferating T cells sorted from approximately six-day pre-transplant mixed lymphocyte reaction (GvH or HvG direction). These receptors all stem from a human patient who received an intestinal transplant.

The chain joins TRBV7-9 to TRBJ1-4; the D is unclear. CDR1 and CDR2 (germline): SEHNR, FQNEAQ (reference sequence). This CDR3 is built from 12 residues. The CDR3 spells CASRKGSEKLFF. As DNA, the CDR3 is TGTGCTTCGAGGAAAGGTTCTGAAAAACTGTTTTTT.

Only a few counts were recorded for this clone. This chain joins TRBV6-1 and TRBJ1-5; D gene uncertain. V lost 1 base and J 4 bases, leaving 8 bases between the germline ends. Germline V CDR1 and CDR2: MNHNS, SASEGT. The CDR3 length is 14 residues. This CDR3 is CASSEGTENQPQHF. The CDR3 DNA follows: TGTGCCAGCAGTGAAGGCACAGAGAATCAGCCCCAGCATTTT.

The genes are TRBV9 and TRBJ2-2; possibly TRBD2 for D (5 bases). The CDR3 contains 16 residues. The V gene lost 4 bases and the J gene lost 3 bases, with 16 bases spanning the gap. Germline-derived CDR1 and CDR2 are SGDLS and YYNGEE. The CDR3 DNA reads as TGTGCCAGCAGCCCAGGACCAGCGGAATACACCGGGGAGCTGTTTTTT. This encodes CASSPGPAEYTGELFF.

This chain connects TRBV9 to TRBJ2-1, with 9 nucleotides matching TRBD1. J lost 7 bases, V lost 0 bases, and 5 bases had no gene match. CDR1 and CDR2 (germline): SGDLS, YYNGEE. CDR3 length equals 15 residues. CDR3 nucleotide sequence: TGTGCCAGCAGCGTAGCGACAGGGGGGGGAAATGAGCAGTTCTTC. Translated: CASSVATGGGNEQFF.

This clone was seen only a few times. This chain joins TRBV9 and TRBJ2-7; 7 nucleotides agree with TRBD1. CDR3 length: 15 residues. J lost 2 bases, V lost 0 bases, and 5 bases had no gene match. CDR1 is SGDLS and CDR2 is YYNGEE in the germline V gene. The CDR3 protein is CASSVESGTAYEQYF. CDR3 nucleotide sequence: TGTGCCAGCAGCGTAGAATCCGGGACAGCCTACGAGCAGTACTTC.

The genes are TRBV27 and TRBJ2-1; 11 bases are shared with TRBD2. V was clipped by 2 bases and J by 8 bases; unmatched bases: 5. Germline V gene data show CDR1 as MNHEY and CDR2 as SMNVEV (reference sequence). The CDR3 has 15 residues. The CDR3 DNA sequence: TGTGCCAGCAGTTTAGGTAGCGGGAGGGCATATGAGCAGTTCTTC. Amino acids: CASSLGSGRAYEQFF.

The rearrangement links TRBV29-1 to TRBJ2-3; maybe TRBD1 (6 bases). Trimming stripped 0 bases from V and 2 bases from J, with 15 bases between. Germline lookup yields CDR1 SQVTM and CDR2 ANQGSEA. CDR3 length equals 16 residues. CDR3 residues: CSVEDADSHYTDTQYF. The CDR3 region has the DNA TGCAGCGTTGAAGATGCGGACAGCCACTACACAGATACGCAGTATTTT.

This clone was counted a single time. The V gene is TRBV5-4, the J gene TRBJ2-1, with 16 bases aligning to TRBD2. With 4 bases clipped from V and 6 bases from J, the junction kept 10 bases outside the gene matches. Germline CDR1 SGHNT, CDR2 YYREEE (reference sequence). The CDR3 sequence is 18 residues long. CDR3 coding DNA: TGTGCCAGCAGCCCGGCCGGGACTAGCGGGGGGGCCAGCAATGAGCAGTTCTTC. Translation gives CASSPAGTSGGASNEQFF.

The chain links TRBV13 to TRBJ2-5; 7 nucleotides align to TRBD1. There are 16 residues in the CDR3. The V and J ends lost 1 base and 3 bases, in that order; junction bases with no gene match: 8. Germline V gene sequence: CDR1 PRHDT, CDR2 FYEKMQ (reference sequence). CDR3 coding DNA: TGTGCCAGCAGCTTAGCACAGGGGATGGGAGAAGAGACCCAGTACTTC. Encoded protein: CASSLAQGMGEETQYF. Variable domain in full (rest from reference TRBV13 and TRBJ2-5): AAGVIQSPRHLIKEKRETATLKCYPIPRHDTVYWYQQGPGQDPQFLISFYEKMQSDKGSIPDRFSAQQFSDYHSELNMSSLELGDSALYFCASSLAQGMGEETQYFGPGTRLLVL.

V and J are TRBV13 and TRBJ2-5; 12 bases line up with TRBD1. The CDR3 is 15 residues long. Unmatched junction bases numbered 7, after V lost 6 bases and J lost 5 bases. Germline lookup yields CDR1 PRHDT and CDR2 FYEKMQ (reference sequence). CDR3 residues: CASSWGQGAGETQYF. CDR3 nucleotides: TGTGCCAGCAGTTGGGGACAGGGGGCGGGGGAGACCCAGTACTTC.

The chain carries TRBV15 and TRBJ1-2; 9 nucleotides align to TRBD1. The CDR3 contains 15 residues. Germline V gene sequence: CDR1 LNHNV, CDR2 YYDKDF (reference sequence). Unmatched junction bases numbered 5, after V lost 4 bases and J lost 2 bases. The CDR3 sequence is CATSIGTGQNYGYTF. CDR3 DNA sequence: TGTGCCACCAGCATCGGGACAGGGCAGAACTATGGCTACACCTTC.

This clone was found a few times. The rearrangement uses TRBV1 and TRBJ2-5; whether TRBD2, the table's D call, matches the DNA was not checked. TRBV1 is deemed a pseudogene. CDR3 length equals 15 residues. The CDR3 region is CTSSQGDLYQETQYF. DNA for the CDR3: TGCACCAGCAGCCAAGGGGACTTATACCAAGAGACCCAGTACTTC.

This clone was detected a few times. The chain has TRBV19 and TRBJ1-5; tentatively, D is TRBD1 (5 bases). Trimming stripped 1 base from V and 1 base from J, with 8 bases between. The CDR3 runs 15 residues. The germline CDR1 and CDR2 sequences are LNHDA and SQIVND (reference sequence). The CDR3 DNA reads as TGTGCCAGTAGTATAGTGGGGGGAAGCAATCAGCCCCAGCATTTT. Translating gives CASSIVGGSNQPQHF.

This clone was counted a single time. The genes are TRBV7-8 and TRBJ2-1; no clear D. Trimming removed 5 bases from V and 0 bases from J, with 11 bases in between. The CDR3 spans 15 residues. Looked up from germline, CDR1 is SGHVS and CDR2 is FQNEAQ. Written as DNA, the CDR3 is TGTGCCAGCAGCCTCACTCTGAGCTCCTACAATGAGCAGTTCTTC. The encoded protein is CASSLTLSSYNEQFF. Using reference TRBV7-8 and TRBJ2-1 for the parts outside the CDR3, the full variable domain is GAGVSQSPRYKVAKRGQDVALRCDPISGHVSLFWYQQALGQGPEFLTYFQNEAQLDKSGLPSDRFFAERPEGSVSTLKIQRTQQEDSAVYLCASSLTLSSYNEQFFGPGTRLTVL.

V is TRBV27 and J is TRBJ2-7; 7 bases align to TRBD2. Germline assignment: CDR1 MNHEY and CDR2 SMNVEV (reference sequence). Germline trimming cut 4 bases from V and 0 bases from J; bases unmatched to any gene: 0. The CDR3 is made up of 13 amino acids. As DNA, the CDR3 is TGTGCCAGCAGTTGGGGGGGCTCCTACGAGCAGTACTTC. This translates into CASSWGGSYEQYF.

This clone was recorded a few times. The CDR3 sequence: CASSTYTDTQYF. CDR3 bases: TGTGCCAGTAGTACCTACACAGATACGCAGTATTTT. The chain is built from TRBV19 and TRBJ2-3; no reliable D call. CDR1 is LNHDA and CDR2 is SQIVND in the germline V gene (reference sequence). With 4 bases removed from V and 2 bases from J, the gap between germline ends came to 4 bases. This CDR3 contains 12 residues.

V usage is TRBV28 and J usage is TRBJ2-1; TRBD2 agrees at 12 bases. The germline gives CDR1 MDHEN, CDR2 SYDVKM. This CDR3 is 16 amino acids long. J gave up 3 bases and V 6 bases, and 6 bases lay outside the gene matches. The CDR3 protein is CASRSSGGANYNEQFF. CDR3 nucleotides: TGTGCCAGCAGGTCTAGCGGGGGGGCTAACTACAATGAGCAGTTCTTC.

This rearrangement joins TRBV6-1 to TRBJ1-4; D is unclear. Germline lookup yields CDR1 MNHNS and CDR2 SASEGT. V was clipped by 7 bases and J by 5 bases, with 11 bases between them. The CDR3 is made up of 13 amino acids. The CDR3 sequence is CASNRVPNEKLFF. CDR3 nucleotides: TGTGCCAGCAACCGGGTCCCCAATGAAAAACTGTTTTTT.

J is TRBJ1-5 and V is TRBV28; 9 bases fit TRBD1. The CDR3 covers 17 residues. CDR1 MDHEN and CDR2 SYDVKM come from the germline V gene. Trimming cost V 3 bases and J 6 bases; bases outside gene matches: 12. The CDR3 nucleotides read TGTGCCAGCAGTTTGGGGACAGGGATACCTTTTCGTCAGCCCCAGCATTTT. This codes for CASSLGTGIPFRQPQHF. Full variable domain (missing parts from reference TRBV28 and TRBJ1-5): DVKVTQSSRYLVKRTGEKVFLECVQDMDHENMFWYRQDPGLGLRLIYFSYDVKMKEKGDIPEGYSVSREKKERFSLILESASTNQTSMYLCASSLGTGIPFRQPQHFGDGTRLSIL.

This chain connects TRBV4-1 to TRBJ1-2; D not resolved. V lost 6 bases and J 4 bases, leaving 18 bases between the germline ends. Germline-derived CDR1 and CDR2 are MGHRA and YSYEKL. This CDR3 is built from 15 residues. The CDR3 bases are TGCGCCAGCAGTCAAACAGTTGGTGGGCTCTATGGCTACACCTTC. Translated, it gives CASSQTVGGLYGYTF.